This T cell receptor beta chain was found in a study of T cell responses to AZD1222 COVID-19 vaccine. Study-level results: Unmutated variant regions reportedly attract nearly half of all spike-specific TCRs. Increased Spike-specific TCR breadth and depth were observed after two AZD1222 doses.

The count of this clone is one. The antigen is unknown. CDR1 is SGHNT and CDR2 is YYREEE in the germline V gene (reference sequence). Trimming took 5 bases from V and 8 from J, leaving 10 bases between them. The CDR3 has 11 amino acids. Assay: immunoSEQ multiplex PCR; the TCRdb copy retains only in-frame clones and omits some. The sample has 120,000 or so clones; 85% to 90% are singletons. V is TRBV5-4 and J is TRBJ1-2; D is possibly TRBD1 (5 bases). Material: peripheral blood, obtained on day 0 of AZD1222 vaccination. This TCR came from an adult in good health. The CDR3 DNA is TGTGCCAGCAGAGGGACCACGGGCTACACCTTC. This sequence encodes CASRGTTGYTF.